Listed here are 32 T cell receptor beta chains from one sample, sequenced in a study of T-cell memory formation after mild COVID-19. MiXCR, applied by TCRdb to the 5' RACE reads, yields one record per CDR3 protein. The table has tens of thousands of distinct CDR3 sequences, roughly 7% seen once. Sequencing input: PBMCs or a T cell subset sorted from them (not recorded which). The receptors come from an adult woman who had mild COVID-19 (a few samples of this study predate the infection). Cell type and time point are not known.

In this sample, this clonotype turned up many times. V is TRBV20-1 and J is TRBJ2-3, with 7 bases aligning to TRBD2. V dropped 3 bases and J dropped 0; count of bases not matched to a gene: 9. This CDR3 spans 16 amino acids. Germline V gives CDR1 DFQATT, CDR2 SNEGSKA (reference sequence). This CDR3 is CSASDPASGSTDTQYF. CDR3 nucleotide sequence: TGCAGTGCTAGTGATCCGGCTAGCGGTAGCACAGATACGCAGTATTTT.

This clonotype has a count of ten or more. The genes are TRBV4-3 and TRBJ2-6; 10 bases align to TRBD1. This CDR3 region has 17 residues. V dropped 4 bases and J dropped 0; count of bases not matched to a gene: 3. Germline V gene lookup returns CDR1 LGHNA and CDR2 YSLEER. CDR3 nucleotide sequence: TGCGCCAGCAGCCTTAGGACAGGGGGCTCTGGGGCCAACGTCCTGACTTTC. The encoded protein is CASSLRTGGSGANVLTF.

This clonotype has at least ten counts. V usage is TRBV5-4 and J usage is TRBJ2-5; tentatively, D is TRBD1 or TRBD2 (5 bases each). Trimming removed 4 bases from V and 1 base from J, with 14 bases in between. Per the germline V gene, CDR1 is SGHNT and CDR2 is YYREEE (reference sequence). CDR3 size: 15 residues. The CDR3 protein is CASSTGAGIQETQYF. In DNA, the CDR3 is TGTGCCAGCAGCACCGGGGCCGGGATCCAAGAGACCCAGTACTTC.

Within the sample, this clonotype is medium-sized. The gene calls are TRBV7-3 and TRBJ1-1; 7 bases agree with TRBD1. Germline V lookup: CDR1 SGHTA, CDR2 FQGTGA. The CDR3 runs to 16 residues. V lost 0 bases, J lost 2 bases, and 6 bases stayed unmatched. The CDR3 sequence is CASSLTPTGRNTEAFF. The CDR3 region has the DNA TGTGCCAGCAGCTTAACACCGACAGGGCGTAACACTGAAGCTTTCTTT.

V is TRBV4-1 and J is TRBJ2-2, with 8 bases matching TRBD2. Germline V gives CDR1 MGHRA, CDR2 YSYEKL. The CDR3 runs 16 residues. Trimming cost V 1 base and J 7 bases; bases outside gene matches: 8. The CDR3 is CASSQVPGLDVGELFF. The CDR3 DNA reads TGCGCCAGCAGCCAAGTTCCGGGACTAGATGTCGGGGAGCTGTTTTTT.

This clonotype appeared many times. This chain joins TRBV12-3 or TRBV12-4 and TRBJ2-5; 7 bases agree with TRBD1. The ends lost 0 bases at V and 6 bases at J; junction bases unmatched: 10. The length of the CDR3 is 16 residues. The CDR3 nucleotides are TGTGCCAGCAGTTTAGCGCATGGACAGGTTCTACAGACCCAGTACTTC. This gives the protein CASSLAHGQVLQTQYF.

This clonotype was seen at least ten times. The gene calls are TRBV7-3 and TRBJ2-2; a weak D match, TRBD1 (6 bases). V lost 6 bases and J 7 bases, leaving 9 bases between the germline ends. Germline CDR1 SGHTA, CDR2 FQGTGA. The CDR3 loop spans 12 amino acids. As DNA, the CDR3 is TGTGCCAGCAGGAAAGGGGGCGGGGAGCTGTTTTTT. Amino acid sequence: CASRKGGGELFF.

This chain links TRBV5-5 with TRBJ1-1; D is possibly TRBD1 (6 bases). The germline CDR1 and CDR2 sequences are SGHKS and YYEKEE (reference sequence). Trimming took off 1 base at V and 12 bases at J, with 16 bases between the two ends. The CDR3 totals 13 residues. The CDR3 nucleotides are TGTGCCAGCAGCTTGAGTATCGAGGGGGAAACTTTCTTT. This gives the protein CASSLSIEGETFF.

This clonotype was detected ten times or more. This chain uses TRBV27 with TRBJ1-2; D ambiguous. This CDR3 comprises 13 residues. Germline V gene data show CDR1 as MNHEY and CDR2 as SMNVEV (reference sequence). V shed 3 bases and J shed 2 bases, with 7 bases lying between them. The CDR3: CASSFSRNYGYTF. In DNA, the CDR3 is TGTGCCAGCAGTTTTTCACGGAACTATGGCTACACCTTC.

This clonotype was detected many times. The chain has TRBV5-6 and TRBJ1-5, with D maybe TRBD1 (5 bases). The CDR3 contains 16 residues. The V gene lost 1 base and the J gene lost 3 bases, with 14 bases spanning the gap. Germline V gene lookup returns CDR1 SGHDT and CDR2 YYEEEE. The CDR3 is CASSLWREGDNQPQHF. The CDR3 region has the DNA TGTGCCAGCAGCTTGTGGAGGGAAGGGGACAATCAGCCCCAGCATTTT.

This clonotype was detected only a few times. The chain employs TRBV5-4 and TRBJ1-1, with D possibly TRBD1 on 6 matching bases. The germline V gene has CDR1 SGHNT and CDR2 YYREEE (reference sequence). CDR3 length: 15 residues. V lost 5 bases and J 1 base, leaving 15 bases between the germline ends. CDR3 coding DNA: TGTGCCAGCAGGAGATCGAGGGACACGAACACTGAAGCTTTCTTT. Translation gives CASRRSRDTNTEAFF.

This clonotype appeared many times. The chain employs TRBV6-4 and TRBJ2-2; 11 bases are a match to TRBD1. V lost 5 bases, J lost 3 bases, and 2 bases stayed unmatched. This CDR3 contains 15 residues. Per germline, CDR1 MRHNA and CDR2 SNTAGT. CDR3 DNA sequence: TGTGCCAGCAGTCCGGGACAGGGGGACACCGGGGAGCTGTTTTTT. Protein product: CASSPGQGDTGELFF.

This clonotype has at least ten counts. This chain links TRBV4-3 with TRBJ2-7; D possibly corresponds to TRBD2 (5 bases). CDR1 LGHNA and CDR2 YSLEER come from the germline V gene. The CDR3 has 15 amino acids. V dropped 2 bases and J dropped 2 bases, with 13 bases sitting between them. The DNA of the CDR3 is TGCGCCAGCAGCCAATCGCCCGCGGGTGCCTACGAGCAGTACTTC. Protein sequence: CASSQSPAGAYEQYF.

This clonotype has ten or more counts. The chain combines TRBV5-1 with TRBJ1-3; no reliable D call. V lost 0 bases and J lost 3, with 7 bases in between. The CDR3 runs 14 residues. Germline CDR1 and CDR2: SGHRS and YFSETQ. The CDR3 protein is CASSLGSIGNTIYF. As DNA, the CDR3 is TGCGCCAGCAGCTTGGGGTCAATTGGAAACACCATATATTTT.

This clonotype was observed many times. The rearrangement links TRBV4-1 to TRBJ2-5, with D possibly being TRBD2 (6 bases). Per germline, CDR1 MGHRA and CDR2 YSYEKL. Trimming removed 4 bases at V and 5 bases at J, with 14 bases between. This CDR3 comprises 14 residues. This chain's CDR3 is CASSRVAGPETQYF. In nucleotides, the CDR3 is TGCGCCAGCAGCCGGGTCGCGGGGCCGGAGACCCAGTACTTC.

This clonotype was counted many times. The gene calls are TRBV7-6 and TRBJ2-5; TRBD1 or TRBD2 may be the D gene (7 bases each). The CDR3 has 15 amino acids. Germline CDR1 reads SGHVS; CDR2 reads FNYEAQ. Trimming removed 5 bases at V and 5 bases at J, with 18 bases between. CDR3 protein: CASSPGGGRGETQYF. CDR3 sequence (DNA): TGTGCCAGCAGCCCAGGGGGGGGGCGAGGGGAGACCCAGTACTTC.

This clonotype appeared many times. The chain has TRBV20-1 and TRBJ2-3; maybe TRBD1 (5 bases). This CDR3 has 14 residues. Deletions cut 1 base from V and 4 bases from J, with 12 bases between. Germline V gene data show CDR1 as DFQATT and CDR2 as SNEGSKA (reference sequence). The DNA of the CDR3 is TGCAGTGCTAGAGGACAGTTAAAAGCAGATACGCAGTATTTT. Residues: CSARGQLKADTQYF.

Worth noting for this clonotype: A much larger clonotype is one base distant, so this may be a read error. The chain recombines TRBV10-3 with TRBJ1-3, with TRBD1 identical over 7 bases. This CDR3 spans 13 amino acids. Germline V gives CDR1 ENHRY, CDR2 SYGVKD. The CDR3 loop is CDIRDSSGNTIYF. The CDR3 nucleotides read TGTGACATCAGGGACAGCTCTGGAAACACCATATATTTT.

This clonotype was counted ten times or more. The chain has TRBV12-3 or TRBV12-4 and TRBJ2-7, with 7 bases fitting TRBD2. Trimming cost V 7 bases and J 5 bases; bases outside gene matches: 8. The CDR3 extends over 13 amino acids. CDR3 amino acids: CASTLTSIHEQYF. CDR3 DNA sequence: TGTGCCAGCACCCTGACTAGCATCCACGAGCAGTACTTC.

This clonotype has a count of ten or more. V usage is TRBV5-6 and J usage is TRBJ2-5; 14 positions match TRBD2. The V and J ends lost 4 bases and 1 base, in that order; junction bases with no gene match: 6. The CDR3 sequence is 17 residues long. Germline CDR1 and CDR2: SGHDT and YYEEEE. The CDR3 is CASSGGGLAGGQETQYF. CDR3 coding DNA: TGTGCCAGCAGCGGAGGAGGACTAGCGGGAGGCCAAGAGACCCAGTACTTC.

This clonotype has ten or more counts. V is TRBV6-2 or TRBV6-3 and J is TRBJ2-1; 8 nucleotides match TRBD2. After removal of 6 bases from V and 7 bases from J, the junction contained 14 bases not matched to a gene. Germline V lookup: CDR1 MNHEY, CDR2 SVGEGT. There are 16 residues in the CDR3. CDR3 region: CASRPPGREGINEQFF. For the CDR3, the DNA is TGTGCCAGCAGACCCCCCGGGAGGGAGGGAATAAATGAGCAGTTCTTC.

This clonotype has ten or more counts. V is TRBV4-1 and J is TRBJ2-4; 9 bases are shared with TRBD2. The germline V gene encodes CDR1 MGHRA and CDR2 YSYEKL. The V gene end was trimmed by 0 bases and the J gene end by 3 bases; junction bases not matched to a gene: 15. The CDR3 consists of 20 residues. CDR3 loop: CASSQDSSGGRNRYKNIQYF. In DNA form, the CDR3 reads TGCGCCAGCAGCCAAGATTCCAGCGGGGGGCGCAACCGTTACAAAAACATTCAGTACTTC.

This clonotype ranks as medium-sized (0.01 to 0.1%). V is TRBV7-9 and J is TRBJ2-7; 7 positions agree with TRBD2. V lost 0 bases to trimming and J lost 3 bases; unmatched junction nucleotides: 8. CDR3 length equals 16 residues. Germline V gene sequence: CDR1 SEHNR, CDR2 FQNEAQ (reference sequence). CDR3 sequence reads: CASSLAKAGPLYEQYF. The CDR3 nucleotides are TGTGCCAGCAGCTTAGCGAAAGCGGGGCCCCTCTACGAGCAGTACTTC.

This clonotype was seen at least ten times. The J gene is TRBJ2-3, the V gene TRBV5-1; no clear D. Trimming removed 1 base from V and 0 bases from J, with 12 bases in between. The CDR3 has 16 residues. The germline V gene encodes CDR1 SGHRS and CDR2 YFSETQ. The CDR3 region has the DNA TGCGCCAGCAGCTTGTCGGGCCGTCCCAGCACAGATACGCAGTATTTT. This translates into CASSLSGRPSTDTQYF.

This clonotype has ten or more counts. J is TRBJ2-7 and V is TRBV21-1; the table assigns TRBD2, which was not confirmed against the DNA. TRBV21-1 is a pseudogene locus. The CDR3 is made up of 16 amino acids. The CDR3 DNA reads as TGTGCCAGCAGCAAAGTGAGCGGGCGGTCCAGGAACGAGCAGTACTTC. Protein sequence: CASSKVSGRSRNEQYF.

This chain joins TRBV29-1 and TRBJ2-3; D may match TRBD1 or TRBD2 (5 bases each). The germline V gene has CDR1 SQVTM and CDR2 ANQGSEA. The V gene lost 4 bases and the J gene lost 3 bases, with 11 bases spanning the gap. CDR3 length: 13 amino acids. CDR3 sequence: CSVVGERTDTQYF. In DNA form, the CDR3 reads TGCAGCGTTGTGGGGGAGAGGACAGATACGCAGTATTTT.

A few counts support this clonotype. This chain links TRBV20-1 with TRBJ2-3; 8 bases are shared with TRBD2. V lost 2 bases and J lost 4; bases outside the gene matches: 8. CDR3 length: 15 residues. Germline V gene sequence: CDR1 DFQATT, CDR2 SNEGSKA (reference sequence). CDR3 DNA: TGCAGTGCTAGACTTCAACGGGGGGGGTCAGATACGCAGTATTTT. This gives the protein CSARLQRGGSDTQYF.

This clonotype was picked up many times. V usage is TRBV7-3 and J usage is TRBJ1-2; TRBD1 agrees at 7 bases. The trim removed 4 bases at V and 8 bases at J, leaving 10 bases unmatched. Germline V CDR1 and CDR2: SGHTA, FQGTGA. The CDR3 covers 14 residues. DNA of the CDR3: TGTGCCAGCAGCTCGGGACAGCCAGGGGGAGGCTACACCTTC. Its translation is CASSSGQPGGGYTF. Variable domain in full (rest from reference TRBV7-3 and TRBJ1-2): GAGVSQTPSNKVTEKGKYVELRCDPISGHTALYWYRQSLGQGPEFLIYFQGTGAADDSGLPNDRFFAVRPEGSVSTLKIQRTERGDSAVYLCASSSGQPGGGYTFGSGTRLTVV.

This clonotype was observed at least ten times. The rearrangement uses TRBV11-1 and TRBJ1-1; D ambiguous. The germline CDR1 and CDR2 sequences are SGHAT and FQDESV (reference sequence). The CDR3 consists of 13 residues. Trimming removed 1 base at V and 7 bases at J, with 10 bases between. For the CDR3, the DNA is TGTGCCAGCAGCTTAGGCGCCCCGTATGAAGCTTTCTTT. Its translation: CASSLGAPYEAFF.

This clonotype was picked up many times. CDR3 DNA sequence: TGTGCCAGCAGCCCCGGCGGCAGGGGAAACCTAGCCAAAAACATTCAGTACTTC. This sequence encodes CASSPGGRGNLAKNIQYF. V and J are TRBV7-6 and TRBJ2-4, with a possible D match to TRBD1 (6 bases). Germline CDR1 SGHVS, CDR2 FNYEAQ. V was trimmed by 5 bases and J by 0 bases, leaving 20 bases between them. The CDR3 is made up of 18 amino acids.

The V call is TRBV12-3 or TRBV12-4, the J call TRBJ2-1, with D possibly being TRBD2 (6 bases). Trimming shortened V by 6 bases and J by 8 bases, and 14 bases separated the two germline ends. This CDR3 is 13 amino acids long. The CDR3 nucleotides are TGTGCCAGCAGCTTGGGACTGGCACATGAGCAGTTCTTC. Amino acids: CASSLGLAHEQFF.

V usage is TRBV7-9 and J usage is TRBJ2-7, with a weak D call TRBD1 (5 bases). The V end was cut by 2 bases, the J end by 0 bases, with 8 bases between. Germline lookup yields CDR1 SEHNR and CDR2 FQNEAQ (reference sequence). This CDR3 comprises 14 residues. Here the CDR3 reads CASSLTGYSYEQYF. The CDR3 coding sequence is TGTGCCAGCAGCTTAACAGGTTACTCCTACGAGCAGTACTTC.